These 27 T cell receptor beta chains were all obtained from the same sample, sequenced in a study of T cell changes during pregnancy in multiple sclerosis. The protocol was immunoSEQ multiplex PCR, while the TCRdb copy is restricted to in-frame clones and leaves out a portion. The data contain about 34,000 clones, 90% of them singletons. The sequenced sample was CD8+ T cells from peripheral blood mononuclear cells, obtained after pregnancy. The receptors here all came from a female donor with multiple sclerosis, enrolled in a pregnancy study.

The gene calls are TRBV15 and TRBJ1-1; D perhaps matches TRBD1 (6 bases). This CDR3 has 14 amino acids. Trimming took 1 base from V and 5 from J, leaving 11 bases between them. Germline loops: CDR1 LNHNV, CDR2 YYDKDF (reference sequence). CDR3 nucleotides: TGTGCCACCAGCAGAGTGGGGGCGGGTACTGAAGCTTTCTTT. Its protein is CATSRVGAGTEAFF.

The chain recombines TRBV9 with TRBJ2-1; TRBD2 matches 11 bases. Germline V CDR1 and CDR2: SGDLS, YYNGEE. The CDR3 covers 13 residues. V dropped 7 bases and J dropped 9; count of bases not matched to a gene: 6. CDR3 region: CASEGSGGGEQFF. CDR3 nucleotides: TGTGCCAGCGAAGGTAGCGGGGGGGGTGAGCAGTTCTTC.

This CDR3 reads CASSVAGTGNQPQHF. The CDR3 DNA reads TGTGCCAGCAGCGTAGCTGGAACAGGCAATCAGCCCCAGCATTTT. The chain carries TRBV9 and TRBJ1-5, with D unclear. The V gene's germline CDR1 is SGDLS and CDR2 YYNGEE. The V and J ends lost 0 bases and 2 bases respectively, with 9 bases between them. The CDR3 loop spans 15 amino acids.

This clone was counted once. This chain uses TRBV9 with TRBJ2-5; TRBD1 matches at 8 bases. Germline V lookup: CDR1 SGDLS, CDR2 YYNGEE. The V and J ends lost 3 bases and 5 bases, in that order; junction bases with no gene match: 3. The CDR3 is 13 amino acids. In DNA form, the CDR3 reads TGTGCCAGCAGCGCAGGGGGCGCGGAGACCCAGTACTTC. It translates to CASSAGGAETQYF.

V and J are TRBV29-1 and TRBJ2-7; TRBD1 is a possible D gene (6 bases). The V and J ends lost 1 base and 0 bases respectively, with 10 bases between them. This CDR3 has 14 amino acids. Germline V gene data show CDR1 as SQVTM and CDR2 as ANQGSEA. The DNA of the CDR3 is TGCAGCGTTGAAGGCCGGGACACCTCCTACGAGCAGTACTTC. Protein product: CSVEGRDTSYEQYF.

The genes are TRBV4-3 and TRBJ1-1; 8 bases match TRBD1. The V gene end was trimmed by 0 bases and the J gene end by 5 bases; junction bases not matched to a gene: 8. The CDR3 extends over 16 amino acids. The germline gives CDR1 LGHNA, CDR2 YSLEER. The CDR3 DNA is TGCGCCAGCAGCCAAGATTCAGGGGGCGGAGGAACTGAAGCTTTCTTT. Its translation is CASSQDSGGGGTEAFF.

The CDR3, as DNA: TGTGCCAGCAGCTCCCTCGGGGGGACCCAAGAGACCCAGTACTTC. Translated: CASSSLGGTQETQYF. The chain recombines TRBV7-3 with TRBJ2-5; TRBD2 aligns across 7 bases. V was pared by 4 bases and J by 1 base, with 6 bases of the junction left unmatched. Germline V gives CDR1 SGHTA, CDR2 FQGTGA. The CDR3 has 15 amino acids.

In its sample, this clone was seen a few times. The V call is TRBV7-2, the J call TRBJ2-7, with D possibly TRBD2 on 6 matching bases. The germline gives CDR1 SGHTA, CDR2 FQGNSA. The CDR3 totals 15 residues. The V and J ends lost 5 bases and 0 bases respectively, with 14 bases between them. The CDR3 DNA is TGTGCCAGCAGCCCAGTGGAGGGCAGCTCCTACGAGCAGTACTTC. This translates into CASSPVEGSSYEQYF.

The V gene is TRBV7-9, the J gene TRBJ2-1; maybe TRBD1 (7 bases). CDR3 length: 14 amino acids. Trimming pared 3 bases from V and 9 bases from J, leaving 15 bases between. The germline V gene has CDR1 SEHNR and CDR2 FQNEAQ (reference sequence). CDR3 DNA: TGTGCCAGCAGCTTTACGGGGGCAGGGGGTGAGCAGTTCTTC. Protein product: CASSFTGAGGEQFF.

This clone was detected only a few times. The chain carries TRBV14 and TRBJ1-1, with 7 bases fitting TRBD1. Germline CDR1 SGHDN, CDR2 FVKESK. The CDR3 covers 15 residues. V shed 1 base and J 0 bases; nucleotides not matched to a gene: 2. The CDR3 protein is CASSQGDRMNTEAFF. The CDR3 DNA reads TGTGCCAGCAGCCAAGGGGACAGAATGAACACTGAAGCTTTCTTT.

This chain uses TRBV7-8 with TRBJ1-5; D is ambiguous. The CDR3 spans 12 residues. The V end was cut by 5 bases, the J end by 4 bases, with 6 bases between. Germline CDR1 and CDR2: SGHVS and FQNEAQ. CDR3 loop: CASSLTNQPQHF. The CDR3 nucleotides read TGTGCCAGCAGCCTAACTAATCAGCCCCAGCATTTT.

V is TRBV19 and J is TRBJ1-1; D not resolved. Germline CDR1 reads LNHDA; CDR2 reads SQIVND (reference sequence). The CDR3 runs 15 residues. The ends were cut back, 3 bases at V and 5 bases at J, with 16 bases in the middle. In nucleotides, the CDR3 is TGTGCCAGTAGTATCGACCCGGGAGGGAAGACTGAAGCTTTCTTT. It translates to CASSIDPGGKTEAFF.

V is TRBV27 and J is TRBJ1-2; perhaps TRBD1 as D (6 bases). Per the germline V gene, CDR1 is MNHEY and CDR2 is SMNVEV (reference sequence). The CDR3 loop spans 15 amino acids. Trimming left V 4 bases short and J 2 bases short, with 14 bases between. The CDR3 nucleotides read TGTGCCAGCAGTTCGCCCGGACAGACGAACTATGGCTACACCTTC. The encoded protein is CASSSPGQTNYGYTF.

The chain joins TRBV9 to TRBJ2-3; D is unclear. V lost 0 bases to trimming and J lost 3 bases, with 8 bases between them. Germline loops: CDR1 SGDLS, CDR2 YYNGEE. CDR3 length: 14 residues. CDR3 bases: TGTGCCAGCAGCGTAGCTCCCGTGACAGATACGCAGTATTTT. Translation: CASSVAPVTDTQYF. The variable domain in full, completed from reference TRBV9 and TRBJ2-3, reads DSGVTQTPKHLITATGQRVTLRCSPRSGDLSVYWYQQSLDQGLQFLIQYYNGEERAKGNILERFSAQQFPDLHSELNLSSLELGDSALYFCASSVAPVTDTQYFGPGTRLTVL.

The chain has TRBV7-2 and TRBJ2-5; D gene uncertain. The ends were cut back, 5 bases at V and 1 base at J, with 8 bases in the middle. This CDR3 region has 13 residues. Germline loops: CDR1 SGHTA, CDR2 FQGNSA. Here the CDR3 reads CASSPGFQETQYF. The CDR3 coding sequence is TGTGCCAGCAGCCCCGGGTTCCAAGAGACCCAGTACTTC. The whole variable domain, remainder taken from reference TRBV7-2 and TRBJ2-5, is GAGVSQSPSNKVTEKGKDVELRCDPISGHTALYWYRQSLGQGLEFLIYFQGNSAPDKSGLPSDRFSAERTGGSVSTLTIQRTQQEDSAVYLCASSPGFQETQYFGPGTRLLVL.

J is TRBJ2-5 and V is TRBV7-3; no clear D gene. Trimming took off 4 bases at V and 5 bases at J, with 14 bases between the two ends. This CDR3 has 14 residues. Germline-derived CDR1 and CDR2 are SGHTA and FQGTGA. DNA of the CDR3: TGTGCCAGCAGCTCCCCTGGAGAGAGGGAGACCCAGTACTTC. This sequence encodes CASSSPGERETQYF. Full variable domain (missing parts from reference TRBV7-3 and TRBJ2-5): GAGVSQTPSNKVTEKGKYVELRCDPISGHTALYWYRQSLGQGPEFLIYFQGTGAADDSGLPNDRFFAVRPEGSVSTLKIQRTERGDSAVYLCASSSPGERETQYFGPGTRLLVL.

The chain combines TRBV6-6 with TRBJ1-2, with 11 bases matching TRBD1. CDR1 and CDR2 from the germline V gene are MNHNY and SVGAGI (reference sequence). This CDR3 has 14 residues. V gave up 5 bases and J gave up 8 bases; unmatched junction bases: 7. The CDR3, as DNA: TGTGCCAGCAGTAACGCCGGGACAGGGGGAGGCTACACCTTC. Translation: CASSNAGTGGGYTF.

V usage is TRBV6-1 and J usage is TRBJ1-1; D remains ambiguous. V was clipped by 6 bases and J by 5 bases, with 10 bases between them. Germline V gene sequence: CDR1 MNHNS, CDR2 SASEGT. CDR3 length equals 12 residues. The DNA of the CDR3 is TGTGCCAGCAGGGGCAAAATGACTGAAGCTTTCTTT. The encoded protein is CASRGKMTEAFF.

This chain uses TRBV27 with TRBJ1-4; D might be TRBD1 (6 bases). The germline V and J ends were trimmed by 5 bases and 7 bases, with 11 bases remaining between them. The length of the CDR3 is 13 residues. CDR1 is MNHEY, CDR2 SMNVEV, per germline (reference sequence). In DNA, the CDR3 is TGTGCCAGCAGTACGAGGGGGGGTGAAAAACTGTTTTTT. Translating gives CASSTRGGEKLFF.

This rearrangement joins TRBV6-1 to TRBJ2-7, with 9 nucleotides matching TRBD2. The ends lost 6 bases at V and 4 bases at J; junction bases unmatched: 7. The CDR3 runs to 14 residues. Germline assignment: CDR1 MNHNS and CDR2 SASEGT. The CDR3 loop reads CASRAAGGLYEQYF. The CDR3 nucleotides are TGTGCCAGCAGAGCAGCGGGGGGCCTTTACGAGCAGTACTTC.

This chain links TRBV5-4 with TRBJ2-1, with 11 bases lining up with TRBD2. CDR1 SGHNT and CDR2 YYREEE come from the germline V gene (reference sequence). CDR3 size: 18 residues. Germline trimming cut 0 bases from V and 1 base from J; bases unmatched to any gene: 6. In DNA, the CDR3 is TGTGCCAGCAGCTTGGGACTAGCGGGGACACTTTCCTACAATGAGCAGTTCTTC. Amino acid sequence: CASSLGLAGTLSYNEQFF.

This clone was seen only once. The chain is built from TRBV7-3 and TRBJ1-1; D might be TRBD1 (5 bases). The V gene's germline CDR1 is SGHTA and CDR2 FQGTGA. CDR3 length: 14 amino acids. V lost 1 base and J 6 bases, leaving 12 bases between the germline ends. Here the CDR3 DNA reads TGTGCCAGCAGCTTAAGTGGGGGGACGTCTGAAGCTTTCTTT. It is translated as CASSLSGGTSEAFF.

The chain joins TRBV7-3 to TRBJ1-6; possible D gene TRBD1, 6 bases. Trimming stripped 4 bases from V and 0 bases from J, with 10 bases between. CDR1 SGHTA and CDR2 FQGTGA come from the germline V gene. The CDR3 is 16 amino acids. CDR3: CASSSYRDSYNSPLHF. In DNA, the CDR3 is TGTGCCAGCAGCTCCTACAGGGACTCCTATAATTCACCCCTCCACTTT.

The chain employs TRBV11-3 and TRBJ2-2; 11 nucleotides agree with TRBD1. Looked up from germline, CDR1 is SGHNT and CDR2 is YENEEA. With V trimmed by 1 base and J by 3 bases, 1 base remained unmatched. The CDR3 loop spans 16 amino acids. The CDR3: CASSLGTGGYTGELFF. The CDR3 DNA reads TGTGCCAGCAGCTTAGGGACAGGGGGCTACACCGGGGAGCTGTTTTTT.

The rearrangement links TRBV5-6 to TRBJ1-4, with D unclear. V was clipped by 4 bases and J by 3 bases, with 10 bases between them. CDR1 and CDR2 (germline): SGHDT, YYEEEE. The CDR3 length is 14 residues. CDR3 nucleotide sequence: TGTGCCAGCAGCACCGGAGAACCTAATGAAAAACTGTTTTTT. Translation gives CASSTGEPNEKLFF.

This chain uses TRBV28 with TRBJ1-4, with 7 bases identical to TRBD1. This CDR3 spans 15 amino acids. V shed 6 bases and J 8 bases; nucleotides not matched to a gene: 12. The germline V gene encodes CDR1 MDHEN and CDR2 SYDVKM. CDR3 sequence: CASSPFRDSREKLFF. CDR3 in DNA: TGTGCCAGCAGCCCATTCCGGGACAGTAGGGAAAAACTGTTTTTT.

This clone was seen a single time. The genes are TRBV30 and TRBJ1-2; the match to TRBD1 covers 8 bases. The J segment lost 4 bases and the V segment lost 3 bases, leaving 4 bases of the junction unmatched. The CDR3 totals 13 residues. Germline CDR1 and CDR2: GTSNPN and SVGIG (reference sequence). Written as DNA, the CDR3 is TGTGCCTGGAGCGACAGGGGCGGCTATGGCTACACCTTC. This sequence encodes CAWSDRGGYGYTF.